These 17 T cell receptor beta chains originate from one sample sequenced in a study of T cells in localized non-small cell lung cancer. Measured with immunoSEQ multiplex PCR; TCRdb has only the in-frame clones, and not every one. The sample has over a thousand clones; around a third are singletons. The specimen was normal lung tissue next to the tumor, collected before any cancer treatment. These receptor sequences come from a man aged 35 to 70 with stage I squamous cell lung carcinoma.

This clone ranks as large. This chain uses TRBV16 with TRBJ2-1, with 15 bases aligning to TRBD2. The CDR3 spans 19 residues. The V gene's germline CDR1 is KGHSY and CDR2 FQNENV. Germline trimming cut 3 bases from V and 3 bases from J; bases unmatched to any gene: 9. CDR3 loop: CASSQAGTSGGSNYNEQFF. As DNA, the CDR3 is TGTGCCAGCAGCCAGGCCGGGACTAGCGGGGGGTCCAACTACAATGAGCAGTTCTTC.

The chain uses TRBV6-8 and TRBJ1-1; 9 bases fit TRBD1. The V gene end was trimmed by 10 bases and the J gene end by 7 bases; junction bases not matched to a gene: 13. The germline V gene has CDR1 MNHGY and CDR2 SAAAGT. The length of the CDR3 is 14 residues. The CDR3 sequence is CAIWRGGQGDEAFF. CDR3 DNA: TGTGCCATCTGGAGGGGGGGACAGGGAGATGAAGCTTTCTTT.

This clone occurred a few times. This chain links TRBV6-8 with TRBJ2-3; 10 bases are a match to TRBD1. The trim removed 5 bases at V and 7 bases at J, leaving 9 bases unmatched. CDR1 is MNHGY, CDR2 SAAAGT, per germline. CDR3 length: 15 amino acids. As DNA, the CDR3 is TGTGCCAGCAGTGATCTGACAGGGGGCTTGTATACGCAGTATTTT. Translated: CASSDLTGGLYTQYF.

Relative to its sample, this clone is large. This chain uses TRBV11-3 with TRBJ2-3; a weak D match, TRBD2 (6 bases). Trimming took off 2 bases at V and 0 bases at J, with 15 bases between the two ends. The CDR3 is 17 amino acids. Germline CDR1 reads SGHNT; CDR2 reads YENEEA. The CDR3 region is CASSLMGLQVSTDTQYF. As DNA, the CDR3 is TGTGCCAGCAGCTTAATGGGACTCCAGGTTAGCACAGATACGCAGTATTTT.

This clone was detected only a few times. The chain joins TRBV30 to TRBJ2-6; no clear D. The CDR3 sequence is 16 residues long. Trimming removed 2 bases from V and 0 bases from J, with 11 bases in between. Germline values: CDR1 GTSNPN, CDR2 SVGIG (reference sequence). CDR3 amino acids: CAWSPAGASGANVLTF. CDR3 sequence (DNA): TGTGCCTGGAGTCCCGCCGGTGCCTCTGGGGCCAACGTCCTGACTTTC.

This clone was picked up a small number of times. The J gene is TRBJ1-1, the V gene TRBV10-2; D gene unclear. CDR3 length equals 17 residues. V lost 5 bases, J lost 5 bases, and 24 bases lay in between. Germline V gene lookup returns CDR1 WSHSY and CDR2 SAAADI. CDR3: CASSYSRETPSWTEAFF. The DNA for the CDR3 is TGCGCCAGCAGTTACTCGAGAGAGACACCTAGTTGGACTGAAGCTTTCTTT.

This clone has just a few counts. V gene TRBV6-8 combines with J gene TRBJ2-6; no clear D. This CDR3 is built from 13 residues. V was trimmed by 9 bases and J by 4 bases, leaving 10 bases between them. Germline values: CDR1 MNHGY, CDR2 SAAAGT. CDR3 protein: CASSVSGANVLTF. The CDR3 DNA is TGTGCCAGTAGTGTCTCGGGGGCCAACGTCCTGACTTTC.

The rearrangement uses TRBV11-3 and TRBJ2-2; perhaps TRBD2 as D (6 bases). V was trimmed by 5 bases and J by 4 bases, leaving 14 bases between them. Germline-derived CDR1 and CDR2 are SGHNT and YENEEA. The length of the CDR3 is 15 residues. CDR3 sequence (DNA): TGTGCCAGCAGCACAGCGTTCGGGGGCACCGGGGAGCTGTTTTTT. Its protein product is CASSTAFGGTGELFF.

Only a few counts were recorded for this clone. The V and J genes are TRBV5-1 and TRBJ1-1; D may be TRBD1 (5 bases). V was clipped by 4 bases and J by 5 bases, with 18 bases between them. There are 15 residues in the CDR3. Germline values: CDR1 SGHRS, CDR2 YFSETQ. CDR3 protein: CASSKETVGGTEAFF. In nucleotides, the CDR3 is TGCGCCAGCAGCAAGGAGACAGTCGGAGGGACTGAAGCTTTCTTT.

V gene TRBV30 combines with J gene TRBJ1-1; 8 nucleotides match TRBD1. This CDR3 is 16 amino acids long. CDR1 GTSNPN and CDR2 SVGIG come from the germline V gene (reference sequence). The J segment lost 0 bases and the V segment lost 3 bases, leaving 9 bases of the junction unmatched. CDR3 sequence (DNA): TGTGCCTGGAGACCTATCGGACAGGGCCTGAACACTGAAGCTTTCTTT. As protein: CAWRPIGQGLNTEAFF.

The genes are TRBV9 and TRBJ1-6; 11 nucleotides line up with TRBD1. The junction had 3 bases not matched to a gene; V was cut back by 5 bases and J by 11 bases. Germline V gene data show CDR1 as SGDLS and CDR2 as YYNGEE. The CDR3 is 13 residues long. Here the CDR3 DNA reads TGTGCCAGCAGGGACAGGGGGCTCACACCCCTCCACTTT. Residues: CASRDRGLTPLHF. The complete variable domain, with remaining parts taken from reference TRBV9 and TRBJ1-6, reads DSGVTQTPKHLITATGQRVTLRCSPRSGDLSVYWYQQSLDQGLQFLIQYYNGEERAKGNILERFSAQQFPDLHSELNLSSLELGDSALYFCASRDRGLTPLHFGNGTRLTVT.

In its sample, this clone was seen a few times. The chain joins TRBV11-3 to TRBJ2-2; perhaps TRBD2 as D (6 bases). The CDR3 extends over 15 amino acids. Germline V CDR1 and CDR2: SGHNT, YENEEA. Trimming took 5 bases from V and 5 from J, leaving 15 bases between them. CDR3: CASSHPAAGTGELFF. As DNA, the CDR3 is TGTGCCAGCAGCCACCCGGCGGCGGGGACCGGGGAGCTGTTTTTT.

This clone came up a few times. The chain has TRBV11-3 and TRBJ2-5; 7 bases match TRBD1. V shed 4 bases, J shed 0 bases, and the junction held 5 bases outside the gene matches. The CDR3 is made up of 15 amino acids. From germline, CDR1 is SGHNT and CDR2 YENEEA. CDR3 bases: TGTGCCAGCAGCTGGGGACAGATGAACCAAGAGACCCAGTACTTC. Encoded protein: CASSWGQMNQETQYF.

This chain joins TRBV28 and TRBJ2-2; maybe TRBD2 (6 bases). CDR3 size: 14 residues. Germline-derived CDR1 and CDR2 are MDHEN and SYDVKM. Trimming took off 0 bases at V and 4 bases at J, with 6 bases between the two ends. The CDR3 spells CASSLWGGTGELFF. CDR3 nucleotides: TGTGCCAGCAGTTTATGGGGGGGCACCGGGGAGCTGTTTTTT.

This clone has a single count. V and J are TRBV11-3 and TRBJ2-1; TRBD1 matches at 8 bases. The J segment lost 6 bases and the V segment lost 6 bases, leaving 13 bases of the junction unmatched. CDR3 length: 16 amino acids. Germline V gene data show CDR1 as SGHNT and CDR2 as YENEEA. CDR3 residues: CASRSGGGQRTNEQFF. The DNA for the CDR3 is TGTGCCAGCAGATCAGGGGGCGGACAGAGGACCAATGAGCAGTTCTTC.

This clone is classed as large. The rearrangement links TRBV6-8 to TRBJ1-1; weak D call: TRBD1 (6 bases). The CDR3 loop spans 20 amino acids. Deletions cut 0 bases from V and 1 base from J, with 24 bases between. The germline gives CDR1 MNHGY, CDR2 SAAAGT. CDR3 nucleotide sequence: TGTGCCAGCAGTTACTCGCAGGGGAAAGGGAAGTTACAGGGGAACACTGAAGCTTTCTTT. As protein: CASSYSQGKGKLQGNTEAFF.

There are a few counts of this clone. This chain joins TRBV7-5 and TRBJ2-7; whether TRBD1, the table's D call, matches the DNA was not checked. TRBV7-5 is labeled a pseudogene. This CDR3 region has 17 residues. As DNA, the CDR3 is TGTGCCAGCAGCTTAGTGATCACACCCCTCCCCTCCTACGAGCAGTACTTC. Protein: CASSLVITPLPSYEQYF.